One and the same sample provided the 20 T cell receptor beta chains below, sequenced in a study of blood T cell repertoires in COVID-19. Libraries were prepared by immunoSEQ multiplex PCR; TCRdb keeps only in-frame clonotypes and omits some of them. The sample has about 48,000 clones; around 85% are singletons. Sequenced input: peripheral blood. These TCRs come from a woman aged 60-70 years with acute or convalescent COVID-19.

J is TRBJ1-1 and V is TRBV9, with D unresolved. The V gene's germline CDR1 is SGDLS and CDR2 YYNGEE. V was shortened by 5 bases and J by 4 bases, with 6 bases between the two germline ends. The CDR3 sequence is 11 residues long. CDR3 sequence: CASSRGTEAFF. CDR3 coding DNA: TGTGCCAGCAGTCGGGGCACTGAAGCTTTCTTT. Supplemented by reference TRBV9 and TRBJ1-1, the full variable domain reads DSGVTQTPKHLITATGQRVTLRCSPRSGDLSVYWYQQSLDQGLQFLIQYYNGEERAKGNILERFSAQQFPDLHSELNLSSLELGDSALYFCASSRGTEAFFGQGTRLTVV.

This clone turned up a few times. J is TRBJ2-7 and V is TRBV5-1; tentatively, D is TRBD1 (5 bases). The CDR3 has 14 residues. Trimming stripped 4 bases from V and 1 base from J, with 12 bases between. Germline CDR1 reads SGHRS; CDR2 reads YFSETQ. Here the CDR3 DNA reads TGCGCCAGCAGCCGTGACAGTGTTTCCTACGAGCAGTACTTC. Translated: CASSRDSVSYEQYF.

The chain recombines TRBV9 with TRBJ2-2, with D possibly TRBD2 on 7 matching bases. The CDR3 is 16 amino acids. Germline CDR1 SGDLS, CDR2 YYNGEE. The ends were cut back, 1 base at V and 0 bases at J, with 10 bases in the middle. The CDR3 coding sequence is TGTGCCAGCAGCGTAAGGGGGACTACGAACACCGGGGAGCTGTTTTTT. The encoded protein is CASSVRGTTNTGELFF.

The genes are TRBV6-5 and TRBJ1-2; D is undetermined. The V end was cut by 0 bases, the J end by 4 bases, with 12 bases between. CDR3 length: 15 residues. Germline V gene lookup returns CDR1 MNHEY and CDR2 SVGAGI. CDR3: CASSYSQAGVYGYTF. The CDR3 DNA follows: TGTGCCAGCAGTTACTCCCAGGCCGGTGTCTATGGCTACACCTTC.

The chain uses TRBV5-4 and TRBJ1-2; TRBD1 might be the D (6 bases). V lost 4 bases and J 2 bases, leaving 12 bases between the germline ends. This CDR3 is built from 14 residues. Germline V gene data show CDR1 as SGHNT and CDR2 as YYREEE (reference sequence). In nucleotides, the CDR3 is TGTGCCAGCAGCCCACTTCAGGGGAACTATGGCTACACCTTC. Translated: CASSPLQGNYGYTF. The entire variable domain, with the rest obtained from reference TRBV5-4 and TRBJ1-2, is as follows: ETGVTQSPTHLIKTRGQQVTLRCSSQSGHNTVSWYQQALGQGPQFIFQYYREEENGRGNFPPRFSGLQFPNYSSELNVNALELDDSALYLCASSPLQGNYGYTFGSGTRLTVV.

This chain joins TRBV9 and TRBJ1-5; D not resolved. Trimming removed 3 bases from V and 4 bases from J, with 14 bases in between. The CDR3 totals 15 residues. CDR1 and CDR2 (germline): SGDLS, YYNGEE. The CDR3 sequence: CASSDGGNPNQPQHF. For the CDR3, the DNA is TGTGCCAGCAGCGACGGAGGGAACCCGAATCAGCCCCAGCATTTT.

The genes are TRBV19 and TRBJ1-3, with D maybe TRBD1 (5 bases). Trimming shortened V by 4 bases and J by 1 base, and 17 bases separated the two germline ends. The CDR3 has 17 residues. Germline V gives CDR1 LNHDA, CDR2 SQIVND (reference sequence). The CDR3: CASSNPFDRASGNTIYF. In DNA form, the CDR3 reads TGTGCCAGTAGTAACCCATTTGACAGAGCGTCTGGAAACACCATATATTTT.

CDR3 DNA sequence: TGTGCCAGCAGTTTCCCAGGGGGCAACACCGGGGAGCTGTTTTTT. It specifies CASSFPGGNTGELFF. This chain links TRBV27 with TRBJ2-2; 8 positions agree with TRBD1. The CDR3 loop spans 15 amino acids. CDR1 is MNHEY and CDR2 is SMNVEV in the germline V gene (reference sequence). The ends lost 3 bases at V and 2 bases at J; junction bases unmatched: 2.

The chain joins TRBV27 to TRBJ2-1; a weak D match, TRBD1 (6 bases). Germline V gives CDR1 MNHEY, CDR2 SMNVEV (reference sequence). The CDR3 runs to 14 residues. Deletions cut 6 bases from V and 4 bases from J, with 13 bases between. The DNA for the CDR3 is TGTGCCAGCAGCACAGGGACACCTTACAATGAGCAGTTCTTC. Its translation: CASSTGTPYNEQFF.

This chain uses TRBV5-1 with TRBJ2-1, with 14 positions matching TRBD2. CDR1 and CDR2 from the germline V gene are SGHRS and YFSETQ. The CDR3 runs 15 residues. Trimming took 3 bases from V and 8 from J; bases not matched to a gene: 4. CDR3 sequence reads: CASSSGLAGVDEQFF. For the CDR3, the DNA is TGCGCCAGCAGCTCGGGACTAGCGGGAGTCGATGAGCAGTTCTTC.

This clone occurred once. V usage is TRBV7-2 and J usage is TRBJ2-1; a possible D gene is TRBD2 (6 bases). CDR1 and CDR2 from the germline V gene are SGHTA and FQGNSA. The CDR3 runs to 15 residues. V dropped 1 base and J dropped 4 bases, with 11 bases sitting between them. The CDR3, as DNA: TGTGCCAGCAGCTTAGGCGGGGCGCAGTACAATGAGCAGTTCTTC. Translation: CASSLGGAQYNEQFF.

This chain links TRBV12-5 with TRBJ2-1; D might be TRBD2 (6 bases). Germline V gene data show CDR1 as LGHNT and CDR2 as FRNRAP. V dropped 10 bases and J dropped 12 bases, with 10 bases sitting between them. This CDR3 region has 9 residues. CDR3 amino acids: CAIAGGQFF. The CDR3 DNA is TGTGCTATTGCCGGGGGGCAGTTCTTC.

This clone came up a few times. V usage is TRBV21-1 and J usage is TRBJ2-7; the tabulated D call, TRBD1, remains unverified against the DNA. TRBV21-1 represents a pseudogene. This CDR3 contains 19 residues. The CDR3 coding sequence is TGTGCCAGCAGCAAAGTTTCAAGGACAGGCTTAGCTAGGTCCTACGAGCAGTACTTC. Translation: CASSKVSRTGLARSYEQYF.

The chain couples TRBV5-1 to TRBJ2-5; 8 nucleotides agree with TRBD2. The CDR3 is 14 amino acids. The germline V gene has CDR1 SGHRS and CDR2 YFSETQ. Trimming at V came to 0 bases and at J to 5 bases, leaving 3 bases not matched to a gene. CDR3 nucleotides: TGCGCCAGCAGCTTGGGTAGCGGGAAGGAGACCCAGTACTTC. Protein sequence: CASSLGSGKETQYF.

The chain uses TRBV7-3 and TRBJ2-2; tentative D call: TRBD2 (6 bases). Germline CDR1 and CDR2: SGHTA and FQGTGA. The CDR3 contains 15 residues. Deletions cut 3 bases from V and 6 bases from J, with 14 bases between. CDR3 sequence (DNA): TGTGCCAGCAGCTTCACTCCAGGGAGGCCCGGGGAGCTGTTTTTT. Protein: CASSFTPGRPGELFF.

V is TRBV5-1 and J is TRBJ2-7; D is unresolved. The V end lost 2 bases, the J end lost 2 bases, and 8 bases lay between the germline ends. This CDR3 contains 13 residues. Germline CDR1 and CDR2: SGHRS and YFSETQ. The CDR3 region has the DNA TGCGCCAGCAGCTTCTCCGGTACCTACGAGCAGTACTTC. It yields the protein CASSFSGTYEQYF.

The chain links TRBV3-1 (or the pseudogene TRBV3-2) to TRBJ2-2; weak D call: TRBD2 (5 bases). V lost 4 bases, J lost 4 bases, and 19 bases lay in between. Germline V gives CDR1 LGHDT, CDR2 YNNKEL (reference sequence). This CDR3 region has 17 residues. The CDR3 nucleotides read TGTGCCAGCAGCCGCGGGTCAGGCAGAAGGTCCACCGGGGAGCTGTTTTTT. Amino acids: CASSRGSGRRSTGELFF.

The CDR3 DNA reads TGTGCCAGTAGTTTGGAATCGGGTGTGGCCGGGGAGCTGTTTTTT. This gives the protein CASSLESGVAGELFF. This chain connects TRBV19 to TRBJ2-2; D uncertain. Germline V gene data show CDR1 as LNHDA and CDR2 as SQIVND (reference sequence). This CDR3 spans 15 amino acids. V dropped 5 bases and J dropped 6 bases, with 16 bases sitting between them.

The chain joins TRBV20-1 to TRBJ1-6, with D hard to call. V was trimmed by 3 bases and J by 0 bases, leaving 12 bases between them. The CDR3 covers 16 residues. CDR1 and CDR2 (germline): DFQATT, SNEGSKA (reference sequence). The CDR3 is CSASRPGSSYNSPLHF. DNA of the CDR3: TGCAGTGCTAGTAGGCCCGGGAGCTCCTATAATTCACCCCTCCACTTT.

This chain joins TRBV3-1 (or the pseudogene TRBV3-2) and TRBJ1-2, with TRBD1 matching 9 bases. The germline gives CDR1 LGHDT, CDR2 YNNKEL (reference sequence). With V trimmed by 5 bases and J by 8 bases, 3 bases remained unmatched. The CDR3 runs to 12 residues. The CDR3 DNA sequence: TGTGCCAGCAGCTGGGGACAGGGCGGCTACACCTTC. It translates to CASSWGQGGYTF.